This T cell receptor (beta chain) was captured by sequencing in a study of shared clonotypes between healthy human individuals. Data came from immunoSEQ multiplex PCR; TCRdb stores just in-frame clones and leaves some out. The sample contains some 700,000 clones, roughly 91% of which appear only once. The ends were cut back, 3 bases at V and 8 bases at J, with 17 bases in the middle. CDR3 size: 15 residues. The germline CDR1 and CDR2 sequences are LNHDA and SQIVND (reference sequence). The specimen was memory CD8+ T cells from PBMCs. The subset: CD45RO+ cells pooled with CCR7-negative TemRA cells. The chain carries TRBV19 and TRBJ2-1; D possibly uses TRBD1 or TRBD2 (6 bases each). This sequence was found in a man aged 18 to 30 in good health. Some clones in this sample may be carry-over from other donors' samples. This chain's CDR3 is CASSIEGGIWHEQFF. In nucleotides, the CDR3 is TGTGCCAGTAGTATTGAGGGGGGAATTTGGCATGAGCAGTTCTTC.